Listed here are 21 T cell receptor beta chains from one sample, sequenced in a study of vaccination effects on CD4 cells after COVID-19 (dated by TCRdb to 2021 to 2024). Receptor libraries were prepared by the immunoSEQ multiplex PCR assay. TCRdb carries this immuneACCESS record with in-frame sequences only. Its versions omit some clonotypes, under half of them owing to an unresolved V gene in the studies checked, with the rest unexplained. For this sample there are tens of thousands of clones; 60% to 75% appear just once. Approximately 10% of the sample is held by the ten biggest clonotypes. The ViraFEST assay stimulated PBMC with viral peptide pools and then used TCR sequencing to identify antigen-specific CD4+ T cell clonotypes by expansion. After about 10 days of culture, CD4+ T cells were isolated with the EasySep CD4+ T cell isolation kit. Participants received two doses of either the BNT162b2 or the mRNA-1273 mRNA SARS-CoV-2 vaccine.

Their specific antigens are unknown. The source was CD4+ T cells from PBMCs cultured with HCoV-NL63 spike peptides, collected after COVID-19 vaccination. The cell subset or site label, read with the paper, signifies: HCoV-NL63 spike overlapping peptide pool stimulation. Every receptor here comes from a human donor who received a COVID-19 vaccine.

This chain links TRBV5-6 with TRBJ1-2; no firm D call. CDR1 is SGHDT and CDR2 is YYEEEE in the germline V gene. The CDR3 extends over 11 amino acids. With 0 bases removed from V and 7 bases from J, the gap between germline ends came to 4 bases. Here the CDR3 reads CASSLVGGYTF. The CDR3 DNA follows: TGTGCCAGCAGCTTGGTGGGTGGCTACACCTTC.

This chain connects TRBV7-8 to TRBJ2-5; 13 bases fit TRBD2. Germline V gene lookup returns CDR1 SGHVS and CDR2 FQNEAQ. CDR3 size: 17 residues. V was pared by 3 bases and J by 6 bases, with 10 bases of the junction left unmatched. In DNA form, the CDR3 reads TGTGCCAGCAGCTTTTCCTCCGGGACTAGCGGGGTGAAGACCCAGTACTTC. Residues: CASSFSSGTSGVKTQYF.

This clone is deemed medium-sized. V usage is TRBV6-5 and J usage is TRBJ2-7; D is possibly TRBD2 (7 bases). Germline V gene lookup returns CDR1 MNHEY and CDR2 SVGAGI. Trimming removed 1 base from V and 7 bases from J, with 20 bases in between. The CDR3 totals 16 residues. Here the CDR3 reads CASSYWAGDTRGEQYF. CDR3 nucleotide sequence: TGTGCCAGCAGTTACTGGGCGGGGGACACGAGAGGAGAGCAGTACTTC.

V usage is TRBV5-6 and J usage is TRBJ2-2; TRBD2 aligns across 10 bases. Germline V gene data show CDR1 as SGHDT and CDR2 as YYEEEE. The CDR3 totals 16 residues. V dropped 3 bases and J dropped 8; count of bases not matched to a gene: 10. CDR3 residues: CASSSPGLAPRGELFF. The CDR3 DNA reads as TGTGCCAGCAGCTCTCCGGGACTAGCGCCAAGGGGGGAGCTGTTTTTT.

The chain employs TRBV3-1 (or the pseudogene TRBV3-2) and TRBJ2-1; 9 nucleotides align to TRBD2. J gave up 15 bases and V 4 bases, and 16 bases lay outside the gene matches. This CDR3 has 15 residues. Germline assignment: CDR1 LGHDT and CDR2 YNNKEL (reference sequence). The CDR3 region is CASSLGGTSTPEGFF. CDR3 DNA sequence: TGTGCCAGCAGCCTCGGGGGGACTAGCACCCCCGAGGGGTTCTTC.

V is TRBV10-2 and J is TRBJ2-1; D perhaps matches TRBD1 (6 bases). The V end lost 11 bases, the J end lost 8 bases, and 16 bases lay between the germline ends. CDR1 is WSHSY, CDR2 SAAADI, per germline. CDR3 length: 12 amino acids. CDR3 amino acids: CASQGNSDEQFF. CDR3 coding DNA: TGCGCCTCCCAGGGGAACTCCGATGAGCAGTTCTTC.

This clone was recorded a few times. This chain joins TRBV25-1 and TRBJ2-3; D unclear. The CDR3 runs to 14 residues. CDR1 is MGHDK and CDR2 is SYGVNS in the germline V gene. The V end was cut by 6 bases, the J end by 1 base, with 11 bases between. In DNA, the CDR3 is TGTGCCAGCAGCTCCACGGTGGGCACAGATACGCAGTATTTT. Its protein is CASSSTVGTDTQYF.

The CDR3 coding sequence is TGTGCCAGTAGTTATGGGACTAGCGGGGGGGCGAATGAGCAGTTCTTC. It codes for CASSYGTSGGANEQFF. This chain connects TRBV19 to TRBJ2-1; 16 bases are a match to TRBD2. The CDR3 extends over 16 amino acids. CDR1 and CDR2 (germline): LNHDA, SQIVND (reference sequence). V lost 5 bases and J lost 7; bases outside the gene matches: 5.

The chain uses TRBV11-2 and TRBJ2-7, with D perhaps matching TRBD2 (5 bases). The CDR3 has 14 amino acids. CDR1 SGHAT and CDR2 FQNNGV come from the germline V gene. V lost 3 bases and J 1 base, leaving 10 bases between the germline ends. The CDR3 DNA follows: TGTGCCAGCAGCTTTTCGGAGGCATCCTACGAGCAGTACTTC. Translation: CASSFSEASYEQYF. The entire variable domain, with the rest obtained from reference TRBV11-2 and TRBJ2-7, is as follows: EAGVAQSPRYKIIEKRQSVAFWCNPISGHATLYWYQQILGQGPKLLIQFQNNGVVDDSQLPKDRFSAERLKGVDSTLKIQPAKLEDSAVYLCASSFSEASYEQYFGPGTRLTVT.

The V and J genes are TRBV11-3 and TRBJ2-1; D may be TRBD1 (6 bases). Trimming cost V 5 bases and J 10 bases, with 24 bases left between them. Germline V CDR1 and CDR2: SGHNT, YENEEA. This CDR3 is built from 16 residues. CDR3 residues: CASSQKTYRDRPEQFF. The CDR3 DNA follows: TGTGCCAGCAGCCAAAAAACTTACAGGGATCGGCCAGAGCAGTTCTTC.

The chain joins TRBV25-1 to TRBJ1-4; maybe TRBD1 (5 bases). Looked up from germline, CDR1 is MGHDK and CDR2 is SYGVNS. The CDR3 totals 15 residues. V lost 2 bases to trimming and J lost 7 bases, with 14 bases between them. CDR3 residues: CASSEITGGGEKLFF. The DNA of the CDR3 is TGTGCCAGCAGTGAAATTACAGGTGGAGGTGAAAAACTGTTTTTT. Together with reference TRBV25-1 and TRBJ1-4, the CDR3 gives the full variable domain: EADIYQTPRYLVIGTGKKITLECSQTMGHDKMYWYQQDPGMELHLIHYSYGVNSTEKGDLSSESTVSRIRTEHFPLTLESARPSHTSQYLCASSEITGGGEKLFFGSGTQLSVL.

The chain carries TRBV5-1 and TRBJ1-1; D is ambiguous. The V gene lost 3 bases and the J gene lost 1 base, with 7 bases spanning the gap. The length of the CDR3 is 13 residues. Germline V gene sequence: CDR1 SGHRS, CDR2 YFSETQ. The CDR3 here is CASSSGSNTEAFF. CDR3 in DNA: TGCGCCAGCAGCTCCGGGTCGAACACTGAAGCTTTCTTT. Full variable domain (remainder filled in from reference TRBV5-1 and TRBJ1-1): KAGVTQTPRYLIKTRGQQVTLSCSPISGHRSVSWYQQTPGQGLQFLFEYFSETQRNKGNFPGRFSGRQFSNSRSEMNVSTLELGDSALYLCASSSGSNTEAFFGQGTRLTVV.

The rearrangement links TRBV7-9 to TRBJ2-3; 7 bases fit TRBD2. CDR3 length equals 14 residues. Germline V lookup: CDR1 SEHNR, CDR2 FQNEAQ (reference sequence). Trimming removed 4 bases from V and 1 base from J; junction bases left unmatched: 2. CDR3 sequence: CASSSAGGTDTQYF. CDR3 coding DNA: TGTGCCAGCAGCTCTGCGGGGGGCACAGATACGCAGTATTTT.

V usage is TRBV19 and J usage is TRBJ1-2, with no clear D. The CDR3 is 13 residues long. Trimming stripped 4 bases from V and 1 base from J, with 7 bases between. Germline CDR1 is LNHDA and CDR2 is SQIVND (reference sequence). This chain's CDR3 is CASSTHNNYGYTF. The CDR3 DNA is TGTGCCAGTAGTACCCATAATAACTATGGCTACACCTTC.

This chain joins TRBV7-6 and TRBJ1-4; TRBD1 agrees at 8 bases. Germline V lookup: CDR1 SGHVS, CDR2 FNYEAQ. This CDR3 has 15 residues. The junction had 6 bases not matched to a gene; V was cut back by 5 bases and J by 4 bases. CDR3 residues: CASSPWTGSNEKLFF. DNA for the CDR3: TGTGCCAGCAGCCCGTGGACAGGGAGTAATGAAAAACTGTTTTTT.

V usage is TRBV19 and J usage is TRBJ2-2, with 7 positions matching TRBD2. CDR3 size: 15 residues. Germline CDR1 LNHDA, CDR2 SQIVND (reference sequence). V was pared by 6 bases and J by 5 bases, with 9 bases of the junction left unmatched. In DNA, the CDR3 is TGTGCCAGTAGATTTGGACCGCGGGGGACCGGGGAGCTGTTTTTT. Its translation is CASRFGPRGTGELFF.

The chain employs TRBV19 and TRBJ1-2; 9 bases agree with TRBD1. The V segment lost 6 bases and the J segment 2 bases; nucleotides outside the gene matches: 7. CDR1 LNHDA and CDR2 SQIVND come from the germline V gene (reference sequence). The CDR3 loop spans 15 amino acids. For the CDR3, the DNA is TGTGCCAGTAGGGACACAGGACAGGGGAACTATGGCTACACCTTC. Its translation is CASRDTGQGNYGYTF.

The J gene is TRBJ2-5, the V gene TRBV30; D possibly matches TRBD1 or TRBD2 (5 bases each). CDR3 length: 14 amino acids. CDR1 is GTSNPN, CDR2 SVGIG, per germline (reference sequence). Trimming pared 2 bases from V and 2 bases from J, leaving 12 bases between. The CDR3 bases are TGTGCCTGGAGTCTAGGGGACGGGCAAGAGACCCAGTACTTC. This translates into CAWSLGDGQETQYF.

In nucleotides, the CDR3 is TGTGCCAGCAGCCCCCGGACTAGCGGGTTTAGCTCCTACAATGAGCAGTTCTTC. Residues: CASSPRTSGFSSYNEQFF. This chain connects TRBV9 to TRBJ2-1, with 11 bases lining up with TRBD2. Germline trimming cut 4 bases from V and 0 bases from J; bases unmatched to any gene: 9. This CDR3 has 18 amino acids. Germline-derived CDR1 and CDR2 are SGDLS and YYNGEE.

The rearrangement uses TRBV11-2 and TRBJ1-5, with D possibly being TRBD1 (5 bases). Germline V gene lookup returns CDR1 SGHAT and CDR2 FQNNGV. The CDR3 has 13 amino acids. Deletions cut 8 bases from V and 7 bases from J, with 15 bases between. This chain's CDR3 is CASGRDAQQPQHF. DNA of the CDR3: TGTGCCAGCGGACGGGACGCTCAGCAGCCCCAGCATTTT.

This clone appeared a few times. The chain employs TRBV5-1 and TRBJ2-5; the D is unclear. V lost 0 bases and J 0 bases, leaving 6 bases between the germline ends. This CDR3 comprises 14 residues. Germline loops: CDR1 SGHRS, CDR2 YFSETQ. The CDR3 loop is CASSLDRNQETQYF. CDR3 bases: TGCGCCAGCAGCTTGGACAGAAACCAAGAGACCCAGTACTTC.